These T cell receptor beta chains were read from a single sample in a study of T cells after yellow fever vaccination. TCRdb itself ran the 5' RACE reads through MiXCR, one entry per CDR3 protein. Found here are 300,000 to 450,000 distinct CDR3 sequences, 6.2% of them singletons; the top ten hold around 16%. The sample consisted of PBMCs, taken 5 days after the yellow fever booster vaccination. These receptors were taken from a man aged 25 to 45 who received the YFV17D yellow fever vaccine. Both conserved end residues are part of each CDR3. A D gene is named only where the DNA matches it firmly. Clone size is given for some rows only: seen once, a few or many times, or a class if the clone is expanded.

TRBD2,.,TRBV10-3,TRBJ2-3,CAISEPFIAGVTDTQYF,TGTGCCATCAGTGAGCCCTTTATAGCGGGGGTCACAGATACGCAGTATTTT
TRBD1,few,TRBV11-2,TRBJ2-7,CASSQGTGFFYEQYF,TGTGCCAGCAGCCAAGGGACAGGGTTTTTCTACGAGCAGTACTTC
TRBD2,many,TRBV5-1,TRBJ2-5,CASSQGGPSSSETQYF,TGCGCCAGCAGCCAGGGAGGGCCGTCCTCATCGGAGACCCAGTACTTC
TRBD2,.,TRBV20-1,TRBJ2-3,CSASGGGSGGTDTQYF,TGCAGTGCTAGTGGGGGAGGTAGCGGGGGGACAGATACGCAGTATTTT
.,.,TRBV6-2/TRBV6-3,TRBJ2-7,CASSQRGAYGQYF,TGTGCCAGCAGTCAAAGGGGAGCCTACGGGCAGTACTTC
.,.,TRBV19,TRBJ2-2,CASIKSNTGELFF,TGTGCCAGTATAAAATCGAACACCGGGGAGCTGTTTTTT
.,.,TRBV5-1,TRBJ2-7,CASSPRQAQDEQYF,TGCGCCAGCAGCCCACGCCAGGCCCAGGACGAGCAGTACTTC
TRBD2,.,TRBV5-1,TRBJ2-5,CASSSGGVGSQETQYF,TGCGCCAGCAGCTCGGGAGGGGTTGGCAGCCAAGAGACCCAGTACTTC
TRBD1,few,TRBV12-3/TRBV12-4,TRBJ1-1,CASVGEGATRAFF,TGTGCCAGCGTCGGAGAGGGGGCAACGAGAGCTTTCTTT
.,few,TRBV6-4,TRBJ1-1,CASSASMNTEAFF,TGTGCCAGCAGTGCCTCCATGAACACTGAAGCTTTCTTT
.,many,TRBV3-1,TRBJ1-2,CASSQIEGNGYTF,TGTGCCAGCAGCCAGATCGAGGGGAATGGCTACACCTTC
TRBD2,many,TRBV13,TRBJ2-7,CASSPGLAGGYEQYF,TGTGCCAGCAGCCCCGGACTAGCGGGGGGATACGAGCAGTACTTC
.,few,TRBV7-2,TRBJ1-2,CASSLDLLRGLGYTF,TGTGCCAGCAGCTTAGACCTTCTGCGGGGGCTCGGCTACACCTTC
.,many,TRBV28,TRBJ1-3,CASSGPVSHHTIYF,TGTGCCAGCAGCGGGCCCGTTAGTCACCACACCATATATTTT
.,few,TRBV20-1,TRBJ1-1,CSARAGLNTEAFF,TGCAGTGCTAGAGCCGGGCTGAACACTGAAGCTTTCTTT
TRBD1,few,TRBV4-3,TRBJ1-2,CASSQAQGNYGYTF,TGCGCCAGCAGCCAAGCACAGGGGAACTATGGCTACACCTTC
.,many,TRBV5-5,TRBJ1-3,CASSYQQARNTIYF,TGTGCCAGCAGTTACCAGCAGGCCCGAAACACCATATATTTT
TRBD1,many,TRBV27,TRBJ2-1,CASSLSPPGQGFNEQFF,TGTGCCAGCAGTTTGAGCCCTCCGGGACAGGGTTTCAATGAGCAGTTCTTC
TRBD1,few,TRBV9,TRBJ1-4,CASSPGTGGMNRLFF,TGTGCCAGCAGCCCGGGGACAGGGGGCATGAACAGACTGTTTTTT
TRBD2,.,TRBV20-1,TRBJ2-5,CSAGVAGGPVGTQYF,TGCAGTGCTGGCGTAGCGGGAGGGCCTGTGGGGACCCAGTACTTC
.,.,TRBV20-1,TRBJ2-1,CSASGAPEHTYNEQFF,TGCAGTGCTAGTGGTGCCCCAGAACATACTTACAATGAGCAGTTCTTC
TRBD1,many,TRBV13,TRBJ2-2,CASSPRRQGVTGELFF,TGTGCCAGCAGCCCGAGGCGACAGGGGGTCACCGGGGAGCTGTTTTTT
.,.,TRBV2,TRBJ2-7,CASSGEIRCHYF,TGTGCCAGCAGTGGAGAGATTAGGTGCCATTACTTC
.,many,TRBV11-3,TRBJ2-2,CASSLEIVGELFF,TGTGCCAGCAGCTTAGAAATAGTTGGGGAGCTGTTTTTT
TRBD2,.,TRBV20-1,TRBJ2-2,CSARSGIAGHRELFF,TGCAGTGCTAGATCAGGAATAGCGGGGCACCGGGAGCTGTTTTTT
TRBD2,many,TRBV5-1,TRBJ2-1,CASSLANSGNEQFF,TGCGCCAGCAGCTTGGCCAATAGCGGGAATGAGCAGTTCTTC
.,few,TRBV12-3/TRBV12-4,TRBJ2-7,CASSFRQAHEQYF,TGTGCCAGCAGTTTCCGGCAGGCCCACGAGCAGTACTTC
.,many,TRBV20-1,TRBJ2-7,CSATPPQAYEQYF,TGCAGTGCTACGCCTCCGCAGGCCTACGAGCAGTACTTC
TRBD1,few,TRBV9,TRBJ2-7,CASSERTGGNEQYF,TGTGCCAGCAGCGAGAGGACAGGAGGCAACGAGCAGTACTTC
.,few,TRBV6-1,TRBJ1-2,CASSPARGYGYTF,TGTGCCAGCAGCCCGGCGCGGGGCTATGGCTACACCTTC
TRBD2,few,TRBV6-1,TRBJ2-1,CASGRSTGTSGMDEQFF,TGTGCCAGCGGCCGATCCACCGGGACTAGCGGGATGGATGAGCAGTTCTTC
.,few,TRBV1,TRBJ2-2,CTSSQEMPREDTGELFF,TGCACCAGCAGCCAAGAGATGCCCCGAGAGGACACCGGGGAGCTGTTTTTT
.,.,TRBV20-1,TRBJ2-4,CSARALPEGKNIQYF,TGCAGTGCTAGAGCCCTCCCCGAAGGCAAAAACATTCAGTACTTC
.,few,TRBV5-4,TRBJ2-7,CASSVQGIDEQYF,TGTGCCAGCAGCGTGCAGGGTATTGACGAGCAGTACTTC